This passage covers 3 T cell receptor beta chains from one sample sequenced in a study of blood T cell repertoires in COVID-19. The assay was immunoSEQ multiplex PCR, and TCRdb's table has in-frame clones only and misses some. Of 40,000 to 60,000 clones listed, over 65% are singletons. The specimen sequenced was peripheral blood. These receptors were taken from a woman aged 70-85 years with acute or convalescent COVID-19.

V is TRBV6-5 and J is TRBJ1-2, with 7 positions matching TRBD1. After removal of 4 bases from V and 8 bases from J, the junction contained 13 bases not matched to a gene. CDR3 size: 15 residues. CDR1 is MNHEY and CDR2 is SVGAGI in the germline V gene. In DNA form, the CDR3 reads TGTGCCAGCAGTTCCCCCCGGGACAGCGCCTCGGGCTACACCTTC. Its protein product is CASSSPRDSASGYTF.

CDR3 in amino acids: CASSQDRSGGGYQETQYF. The CDR3 bases are TGTGCCAGCAGCCAAGATCGCAGCGGGGGGGGATACCAAGAGACCCAGTACTTC. The chain has TRBV4-2 and TRBJ2-5, with TRBD2 matching 10 bases. V was clipped by 0 bases and J by 0 bases; unmatched bases: 7. The CDR3 is 18 residues long. Germline CDR1 is LGHNA and CDR2 is YNFKEQ.

The sample holds many counts of this clone. The V gene is TRBV6-6, the J gene TRBJ1-4; weak D call: TRBD1 (6 bases). This CDR3 contains 14 residues. The germline gives CDR1 MNHNY, CDR2 SVGAGI (reference sequence). Trimming stripped 2 bases from V and 12 bases from J, with 16 bases between. The CDR3 DNA sequence: TGTGCCAGCAGTTACGGGCAGGGGTACTCGGAACTGTTTTTT. It yields the protein CASSYGQGYSELFF.